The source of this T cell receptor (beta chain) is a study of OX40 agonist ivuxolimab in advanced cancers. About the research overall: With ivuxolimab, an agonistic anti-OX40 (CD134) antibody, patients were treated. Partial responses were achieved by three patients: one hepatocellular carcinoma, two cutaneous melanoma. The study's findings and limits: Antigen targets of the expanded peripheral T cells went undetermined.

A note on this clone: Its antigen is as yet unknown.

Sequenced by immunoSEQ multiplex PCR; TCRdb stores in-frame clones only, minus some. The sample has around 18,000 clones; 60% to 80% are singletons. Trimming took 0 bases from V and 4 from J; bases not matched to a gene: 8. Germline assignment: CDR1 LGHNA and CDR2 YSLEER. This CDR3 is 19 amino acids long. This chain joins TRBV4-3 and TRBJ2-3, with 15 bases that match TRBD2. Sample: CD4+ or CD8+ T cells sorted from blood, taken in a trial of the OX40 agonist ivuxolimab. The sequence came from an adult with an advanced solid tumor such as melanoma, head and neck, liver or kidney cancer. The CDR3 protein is CASSQDRGLAGGTADTQYF. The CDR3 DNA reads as TGCGCCAGCAGCCAAGATCGCGGACTAGCGGGAGGGACCGCAGATACGCAGTATTTT.